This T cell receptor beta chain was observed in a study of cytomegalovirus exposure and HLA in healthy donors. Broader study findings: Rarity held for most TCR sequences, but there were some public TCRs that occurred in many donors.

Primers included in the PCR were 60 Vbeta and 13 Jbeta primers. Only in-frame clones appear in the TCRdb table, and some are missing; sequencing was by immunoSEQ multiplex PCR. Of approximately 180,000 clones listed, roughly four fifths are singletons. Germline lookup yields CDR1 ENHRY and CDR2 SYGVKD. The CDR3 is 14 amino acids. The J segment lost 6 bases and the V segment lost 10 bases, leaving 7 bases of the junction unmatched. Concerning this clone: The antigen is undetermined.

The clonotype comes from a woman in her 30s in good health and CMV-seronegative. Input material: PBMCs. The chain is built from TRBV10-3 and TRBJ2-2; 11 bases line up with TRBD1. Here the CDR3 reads CATAGQGEAGELFF. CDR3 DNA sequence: TGTGCCACGGCGGGACAGGGGGAAGCCGGGGAGCTGTTTTTT.